A selection of T cell receptor beta chains follows, all from one sample in a study of shared clonotypes between healthy human individuals. Clones were read by immunoSEQ multiplex PCR, and TCRdb kept only the in-frame ones, dropping some. The sample contains over 800,000 clones, 90% to 95% of which appear only once. Sequenced material: naive CD8+ T cells sorted from blood. These TCRs come from a man between 25 and 39 years old in good health. Both conserved end residues are part of each CDR3. Fields, in order: clone size, D gene, J gene, V gene, CDR3 protein, CDR3 DNA. D genes are given only for firm matches. Only some rows state a clone size, as once, few, many or a class for expanded clones.

.	TRBD1	TRBJ1-4	TRBV4-1	CASSHRDRGTNEKLFF	TGCGCCAGCAGCCACCGCGACAGGGGAACTAATGAAAAACTGTTTTTT
once	.	TRBJ2-7	TRBV27	CASSPQGLGSYEQYF	TGTGCCAGCAGTCCACAGGGACTCGGCTCCTACGAGCAGTACTTC
.	TRBD2	TRBJ2-3	TRBV9	CASSVSDSGRALVTPGTDTQYF	TGTGCCAGCAGCGTTTCGGATAGCGGGAGGGCCCTCGTAACCCCCGGCACAGATACGCAGTATTTT
.	.	TRBJ2-2	TRBV9	CASSVEGTGELFF	TGTGCCAGCAGCGTAGAGGGGACCGGGGAGCTGTTTTTT
.	.	TRBJ2-1	TRBV2	CARGGSGHNEQFF	TGTGCCAGGGGGGGTAGCGGTCACAATGAGCAGTTCTTC
.	TRBD1	TRBJ1-1	TRBV7-9	CASSQDRGLAEAFF	TGTGCCAGCAGCCAAGACAGGGGGCTCGCTGAAGCTTTCTTT
.	.	TRBJ2-7	TRBV5-6	CASSFPQGGGEQYF	TGTGCCAGCAGCTTCCCTCAGGGAGGGGGCGAGCAGTACTTC
.	.	TRBJ2-7	TRBV20-1	CSARSGYEQYF	TGCAGTGCTAGGTCGGGATACGAGCAGTACTTC
.	.	TRBJ2-7	TRBV18	CASSPIGGESYEQYF	TGTGCCAGCTCACCAATTGGCGGGGAATCCTACGAGCAGTACTTC
.	TRBD1	TRBJ2-5	TRBV5-4	CASSYGTGLAGETQYF	TGTGCCAGCAGTTACGGGACAGGGCTCGCGGGGGAGACCCAGTACTTC
.	.	TRBJ2-1	TRBV7-2	CASSPRSGLRSYNEQFF	TGTGCCAGCAGCCCCCGGAGTGGACTCCGCTCCTACAATGAGCAGTTCTTC
.	.	TRBJ2-5	TRBV4-1	CASSQGPDQETQYF	TGCGCCAGCAGCCAAGGGCCGGACCAAGAGACCCAGTACTTC
.	TRBD1	TRBJ2-2	TRBV5-1	CASSLSFRGTGELFF	TGCGCCAGCAGCTTGTCTTTCAGGGGGACCGGGGAGCTGTTTTTT
.	.	TRBJ2-3	TRBV5-1	CASSLTAEGSTDTQYF	TGCGCCAGCAGCTTGACGGCTGAGGGGTCCACAGATACGCAGTATTTT
.	.	TRBJ2-3	TRBV6-6	CASSDNRRDTDTQYF	TGTGCCAGCAGTGACAACAGACGGGATACAGATACGCAGTATTTT